What follows are 9 T cell receptor beta chains derived from one specimen sequenced in a study of CD8 T cells in ankylosing spondylitis. Study-wide results and caveats: Seemingly characteristic of ankylosing spondylitis blood was a TCR beta motif consisting of under 10 highly homologous variants.

TCRdb recomputed calls from the 5' RACE reads with MiXCR, one row per CDR3 protein. The sample contains 670,000 or so distinct CDR3 sequences, roughly 20% of which appear only once. Their specific antigens are unknown. Sequencing used blood, either unsorted or a sorted T cell fraction (not recorded which). The source is a male donor with ankylosing spondylitis.

The chain has TRBV5-1 and TRBJ1-4; D possibly corresponds to TRBD1 (5 bases). With 5 bases removed from V and 7 bases from J, the gap between germline ends came to 12 bases. There are 13 residues in the CDR3. Germline values: CDR1 SGHRS, CDR2 YFSETQ. The CDR3 region is CASRRQSGEKLFF. DNA for the CDR3: TGCGCCAGCAGGCGACAGTCGGGTGAAAAACTGTTTTTT.

This clonotype was observed a handful of times. This chain joins TRBV4-1 and TRBJ2-7; the match to TRBD1 covers 8 bases. The ends lost 4 bases at V and 0 bases at J; junction bases unmatched: 11. This CDR3 spans 17 amino acids. CDR1 is MGHRA and CDR2 is YSYEKL in the germline V gene. This CDR3 is CASSLKFGTGTSYEQYF. The CDR3 region has the DNA TGCGCCAGCAGCCTAAAGTTCGGGACAGGAACCTCCTACGAGCAGTACTTC.

V usage is TRBV14 and J usage is TRBJ1-6; weak D call: TRBD1 (6 bases). V lost 5 bases and J lost 7, with 21 bases in between. CDR1 is SGHDN, CDR2 FVKESK, per germline. CDR3 length: 17 amino acids. DNA of the CDR3: TGTGCCAGCAGCAGAATGACAGGACGTATGGGAAATTCACCCCTCCACTTT. It translates to CASSRMTGRMGNSPLHF.

This sequence joins TRBV20-1 and TRBJ2-1, with D maybe TRBD2 (6 bases). Germline loops: CDR1 DFQATT, CDR2 SNEGSKA (reference sequence). CDR3 length: 15 amino acids. The V gene lost 6 bases and the J gene lost 6 bases, with 21 bases spanning the gap. CDR3 sequence reads: CSAFGGGSPSNEQFF. The CDR3 nucleotides are TGCAGTGCCTTCGGTGGAGGGAGTCCGTCCAATGAGCAGTTCTTC.

The V gene is TRBV6-1, the J gene TRBJ2-7; D perhaps matches TRBD2 (5 bases). The V end lost 2 bases, the J end lost 2 bases, and 13 bases lay between the germline ends. The CDR3 extends over 15 amino acids. Germline V CDR1 and CDR2: MNHNS, SASEGT. This CDR3 is CASSEPHDGAYEQYF. The CDR3 DNA follows: TGTGCCAGCAGTGAACCCCACGACGGGGCCTACGAGCAGTACTTC.

This clonotype was seen more than once but under ten times. V gene TRBV4-3 combines with J gene TRBJ2-7, with a tentative D call TRBD2 (5 bases). The CDR3 is 13 amino acids. In germline, CDR1 is LGHNA, CDR2 YSLEER. V shed 1 base and J shed 5 bases, with 9 bases lying between them. CDR3 nucleotides: TGCGCCAGCAGCCAAGTTGAGGGAAACGAGCAGTACTTC. It encodes CASSQVEGNEQYF.

The chain carries TRBV27 and TRBJ2-6; no clear D. V was clipped by 1 base and J by 1 base, with 8 bases between them. The CDR3 is made up of 16 amino acids. Germline V gene sequence: CDR1 MNHEY, CDR2 SMNVEV (reference sequence). This chain's CDR3 is CASSLYGNSGANVLTF. CDR3 nucleotides: TGTGCCAGCAGTTTATATGGCAATTCTGGGGCCAACGTCCTGACTTTC.

This clonotype was recorded a few times. The gene calls are TRBV7-9 and TRBJ2-1; 9 bases agree with TRBD2. Germline CDR1 SEHNR, CDR2 FQNEAQ (reference sequence). V shed 2 bases, J shed 6 bases, and the junction held 5 bases outside the gene matches. The CDR3 has 15 amino acids. The CDR3 DNA follows: TGTGCCAGCAGCTTAAGTAGCGGGGGACCCAATGAGCAGTTCTTC. Its translation is CASSLSSGGPNEQFF.

V usage is TRBV9 and J usage is TRBJ2-3; D perhaps matches TRBD2 (6 bases). This CDR3 region has 16 residues. CDR1 is SGDLS and CDR2 is YYNGEE in the germline V gene. Trimming stripped 0 bases from V and 0 bases from J, with 11 bases between. This chain's CDR3 is CASSVGEGLSTDTQYF. CDR3 bases: TGTGCCAGCAGCGTAGGAGAGGGACTCAGCACAGATACGCAGTATTTT.